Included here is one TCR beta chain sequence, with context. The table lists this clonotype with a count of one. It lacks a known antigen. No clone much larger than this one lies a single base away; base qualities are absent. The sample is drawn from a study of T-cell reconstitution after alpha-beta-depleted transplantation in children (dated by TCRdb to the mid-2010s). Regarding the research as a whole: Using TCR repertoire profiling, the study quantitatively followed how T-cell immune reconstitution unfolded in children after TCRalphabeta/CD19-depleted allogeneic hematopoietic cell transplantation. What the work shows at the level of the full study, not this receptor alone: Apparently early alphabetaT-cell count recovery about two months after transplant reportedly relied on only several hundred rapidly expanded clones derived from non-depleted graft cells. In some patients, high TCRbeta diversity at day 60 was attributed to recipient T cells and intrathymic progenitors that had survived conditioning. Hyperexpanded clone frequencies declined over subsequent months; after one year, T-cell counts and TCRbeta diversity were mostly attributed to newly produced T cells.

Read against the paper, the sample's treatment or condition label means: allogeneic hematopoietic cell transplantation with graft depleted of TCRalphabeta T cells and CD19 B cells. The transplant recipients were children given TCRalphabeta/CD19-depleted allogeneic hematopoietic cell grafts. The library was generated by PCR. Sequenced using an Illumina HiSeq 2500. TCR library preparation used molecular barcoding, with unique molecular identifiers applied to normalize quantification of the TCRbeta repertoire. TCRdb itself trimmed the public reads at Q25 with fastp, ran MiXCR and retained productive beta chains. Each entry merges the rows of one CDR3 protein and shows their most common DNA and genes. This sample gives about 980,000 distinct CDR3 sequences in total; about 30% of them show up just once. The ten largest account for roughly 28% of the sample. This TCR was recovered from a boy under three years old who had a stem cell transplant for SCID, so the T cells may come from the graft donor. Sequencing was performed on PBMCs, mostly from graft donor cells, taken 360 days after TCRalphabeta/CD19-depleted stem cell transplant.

The CDR3: CSGLTGVEQFF. In nucleotides, the sequence is TGCAGTGGTCTGACGGGGGTCGAGCAGTTCTTC. Recombination linked TRBV20-1 to TRBJ2-1; the D gene is possibly TRBD2, with 6 bases matching. CDR1 DFQATT and CDR2 SNEGSKA were looked up in the germline V gene (reference sequence). V drops 7 bases and J drops 10 bases, leaving 14 bases in between. The CDR3 measures 11 amino acids from cysteine to phenylalanine. Just CDR3 DNA is preserved here, 33 bases in frame from base 1.